This T cell receptor beta chain was sequenced in a study of T cells after yellow fever vaccination. Using its own MiXCR run on the 5' RACE reads, TCRdb lists one record per CDR3 protein. The sample carries around 550,000 distinct CDR3 sequences, roughly a fifth recorded once. Germline CDR1 reads DFQATT; CDR2 reads SNEGSKA (reference sequence). Trimming took 4 bases from V and 9 from J; bases not matched to a gene: 3. The CDR3 runs 12 residues. The V call is TRBV20-1, the J call TRBJ1-5, with TRBD1 matching over 10 bases. The receptor's source is a man aged 30 to 39 who received the YFV17D yellow fever vaccine. The specimen was PBMCs, collected 15 days after the yellow fever booster vaccination. In DNA form, the CDR3 reads TGCAGTGCTAAGACAGGGGGCATGCCCCAGCATTTT. Its protein product is CSAKTGGMPQHF.